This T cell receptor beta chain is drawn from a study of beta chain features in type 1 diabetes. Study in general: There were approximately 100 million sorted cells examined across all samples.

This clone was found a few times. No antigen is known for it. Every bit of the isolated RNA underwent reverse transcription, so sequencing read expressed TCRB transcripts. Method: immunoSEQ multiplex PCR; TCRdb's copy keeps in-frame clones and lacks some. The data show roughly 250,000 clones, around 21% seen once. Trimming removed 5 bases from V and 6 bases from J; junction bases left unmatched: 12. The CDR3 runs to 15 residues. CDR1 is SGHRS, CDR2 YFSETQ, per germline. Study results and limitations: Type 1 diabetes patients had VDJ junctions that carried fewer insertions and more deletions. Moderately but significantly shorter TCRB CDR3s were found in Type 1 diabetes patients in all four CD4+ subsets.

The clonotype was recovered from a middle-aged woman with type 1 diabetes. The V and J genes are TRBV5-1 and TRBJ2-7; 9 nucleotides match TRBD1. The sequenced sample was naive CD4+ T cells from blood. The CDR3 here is CASRLSGTGITEQYF. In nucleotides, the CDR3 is TGCGCCAGCAGACTCTCCGGGACAGGGATAACCGAGCAGTACTTC. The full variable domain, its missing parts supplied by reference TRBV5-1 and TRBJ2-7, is KAGVTQTPRYLIKTRGQQVTLSCSPISGHRSVSWYQQTPGQGLQFLFEYFSETQRNKGNFPGRFSGRQFSNSRSEMNVSTLELGDSALYLCASRLSGTGITEQYFGPGTRLTVT.